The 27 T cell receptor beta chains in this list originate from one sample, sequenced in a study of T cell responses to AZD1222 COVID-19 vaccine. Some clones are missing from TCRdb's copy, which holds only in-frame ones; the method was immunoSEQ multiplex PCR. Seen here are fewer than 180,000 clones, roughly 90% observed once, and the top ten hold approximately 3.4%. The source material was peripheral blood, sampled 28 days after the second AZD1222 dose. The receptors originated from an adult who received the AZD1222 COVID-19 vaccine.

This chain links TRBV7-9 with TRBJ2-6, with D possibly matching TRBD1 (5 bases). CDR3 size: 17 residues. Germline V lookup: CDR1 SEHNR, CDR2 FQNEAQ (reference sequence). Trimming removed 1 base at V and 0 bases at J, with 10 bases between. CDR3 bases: TGTGCCAGCAGCTTAGATGGGGCTCTCTCTGGGGCCAACGTCCTGACTTTC. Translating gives CASSLDGALSGANVLTF.

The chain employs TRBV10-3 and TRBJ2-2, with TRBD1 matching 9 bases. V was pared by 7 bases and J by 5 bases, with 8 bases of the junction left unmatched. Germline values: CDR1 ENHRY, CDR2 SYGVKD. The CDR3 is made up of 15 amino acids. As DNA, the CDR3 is TGTGCCATCAAGGGGGACAGGGCTGGTACCGGGGAGCTGTTTTTT. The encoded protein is CAIKGDRAGTGELFF.

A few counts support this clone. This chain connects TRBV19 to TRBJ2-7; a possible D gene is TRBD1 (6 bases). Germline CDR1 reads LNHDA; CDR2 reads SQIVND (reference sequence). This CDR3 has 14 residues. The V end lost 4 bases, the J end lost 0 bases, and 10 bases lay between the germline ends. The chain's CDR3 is CASSRGQSSYEQYF. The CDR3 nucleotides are TGTGCCAGTAGTAGAGGACAGTCCTCCTACGAGCAGTACTTC.

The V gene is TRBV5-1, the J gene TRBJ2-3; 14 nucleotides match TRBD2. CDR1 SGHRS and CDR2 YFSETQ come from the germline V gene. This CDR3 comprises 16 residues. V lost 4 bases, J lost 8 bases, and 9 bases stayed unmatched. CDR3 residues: CASSRRLAGGMSTQYF. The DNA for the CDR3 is TGCGCCAGCAGCCGGCGACTAGCGGGAGGGATGAGTACGCAGTATTTT.

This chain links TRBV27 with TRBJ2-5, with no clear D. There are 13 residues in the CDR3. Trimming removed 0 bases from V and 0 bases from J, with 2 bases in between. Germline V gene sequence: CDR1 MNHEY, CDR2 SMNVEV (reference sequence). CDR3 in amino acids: CASSLSHQETQYF. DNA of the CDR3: TGTGCCAGCAGTTTATCCCACCAAGAGACCCAGTACTTC.

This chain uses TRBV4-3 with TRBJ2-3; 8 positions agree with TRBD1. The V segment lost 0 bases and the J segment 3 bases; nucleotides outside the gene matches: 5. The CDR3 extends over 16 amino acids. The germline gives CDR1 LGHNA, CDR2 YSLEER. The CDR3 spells CASSQEGRGLTDTQYF. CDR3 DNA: TGCGCCAGCAGCCAAGAAGGCAGGGGGCTGACAGATACGCAGTATTTT.

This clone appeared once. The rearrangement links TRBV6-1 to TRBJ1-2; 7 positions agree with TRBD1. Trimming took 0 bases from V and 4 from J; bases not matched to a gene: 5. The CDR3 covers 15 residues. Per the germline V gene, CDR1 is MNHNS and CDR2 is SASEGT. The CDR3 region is CASSEAGQDFYGYTF. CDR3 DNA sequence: TGTGCCAGCAGTGAAGCAGGACAGGACTTCTATGGCTACACCTTC.

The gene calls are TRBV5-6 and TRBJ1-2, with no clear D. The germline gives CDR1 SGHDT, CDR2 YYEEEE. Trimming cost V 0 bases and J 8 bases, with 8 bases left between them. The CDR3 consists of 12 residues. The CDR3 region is CASSLGGVGYTF. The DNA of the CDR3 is TGTGCCAGCAGCTTGGGCGGGGTCGGCTACACCTTC.

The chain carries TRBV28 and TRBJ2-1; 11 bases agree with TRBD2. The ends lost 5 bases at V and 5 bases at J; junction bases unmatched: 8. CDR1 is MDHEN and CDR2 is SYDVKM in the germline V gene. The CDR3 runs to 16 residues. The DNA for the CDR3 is TGTGCCAGCAGTGGAGGAGGGACTAGCGGTCACAATGAGCAGTTCTTC. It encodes CASSGGGTSGHNEQFF.

In nucleotides, the CDR3 is TGTGCCTGTCAACATGAGCAGGGCTCGCCCCAGCATTTT. It specifies CACQHEQGSPQHF. V is TRBV30 and J is TRBJ1-5; possibly TRBD1 for D (5 bases). Germline V gene lookup returns CDR1 GTSNPN and CDR2 SVGIG (reference sequence). The V gene lost 6 bases and the J gene lost 9 bases, with 18 bases spanning the gap. The CDR3 has 13 residues.

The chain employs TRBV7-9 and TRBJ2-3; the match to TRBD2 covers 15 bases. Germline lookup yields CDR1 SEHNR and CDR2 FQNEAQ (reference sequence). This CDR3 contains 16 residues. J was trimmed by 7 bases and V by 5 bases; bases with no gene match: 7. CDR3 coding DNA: TGTGCCAGCAGCCTCGGGACTAGCGGGAGGACCAATACGCAGTATTTT. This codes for CASSLGTSGRTNTQYF.

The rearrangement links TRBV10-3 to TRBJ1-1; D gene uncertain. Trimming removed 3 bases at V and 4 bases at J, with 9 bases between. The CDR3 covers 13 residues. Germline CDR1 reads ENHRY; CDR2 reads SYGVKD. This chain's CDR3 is CAISDVRATEAFF. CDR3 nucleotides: TGTGCCATCAGTGACGTAAGGGCCACTGAAGCTTTCTTT.

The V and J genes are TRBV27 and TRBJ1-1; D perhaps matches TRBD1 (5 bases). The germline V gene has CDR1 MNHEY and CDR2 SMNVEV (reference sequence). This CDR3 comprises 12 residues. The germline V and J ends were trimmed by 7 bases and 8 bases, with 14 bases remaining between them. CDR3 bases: TGTGCCAGCAAAGGGGCCTCCTGGGAAGCTTTCTTT. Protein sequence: CASKGASWEAFF.

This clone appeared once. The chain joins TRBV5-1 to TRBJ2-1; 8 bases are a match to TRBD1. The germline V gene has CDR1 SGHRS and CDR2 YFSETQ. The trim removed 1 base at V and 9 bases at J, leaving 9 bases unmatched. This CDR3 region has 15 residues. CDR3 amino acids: CASSLLLQGAGEQFF. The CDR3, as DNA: TGCGCCAGCAGCTTGCTTCTGCAGGGGGCGGGTGAGCAGTTCTTC.

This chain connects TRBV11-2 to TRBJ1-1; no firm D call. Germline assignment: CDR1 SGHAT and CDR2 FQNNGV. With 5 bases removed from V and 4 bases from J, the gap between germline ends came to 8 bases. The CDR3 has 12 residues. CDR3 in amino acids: CASSRDFTEAFF. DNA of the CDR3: TGTGCCAGCAGCCGTGATTTCACTGAAGCTTTCTTT.

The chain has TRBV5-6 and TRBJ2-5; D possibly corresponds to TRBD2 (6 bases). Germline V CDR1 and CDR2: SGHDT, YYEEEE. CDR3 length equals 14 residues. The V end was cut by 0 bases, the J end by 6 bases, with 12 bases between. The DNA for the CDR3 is TGTGCCAGCAGCTTGGCGGGGGTACGGAAGACCCAGTACTTC. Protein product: CASSLAGVRKTQYF.

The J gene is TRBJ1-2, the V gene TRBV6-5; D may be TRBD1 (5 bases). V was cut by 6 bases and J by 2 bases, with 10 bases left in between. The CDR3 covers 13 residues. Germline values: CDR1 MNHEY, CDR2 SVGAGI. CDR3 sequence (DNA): TGTGCCAGCAGCAGCAGGGTGAACTATGGCTACACCTTC. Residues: CASSSRVNYGYTF.

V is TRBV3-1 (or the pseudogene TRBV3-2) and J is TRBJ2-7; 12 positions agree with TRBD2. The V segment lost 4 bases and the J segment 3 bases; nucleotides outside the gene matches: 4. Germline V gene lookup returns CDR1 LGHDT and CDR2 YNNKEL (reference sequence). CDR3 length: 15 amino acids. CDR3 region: CASSRLAGALYEQYF. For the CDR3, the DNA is TGTGCCAGCAGCCGACTAGCGGGAGCTCTCTACGAGCAGTACTTC.

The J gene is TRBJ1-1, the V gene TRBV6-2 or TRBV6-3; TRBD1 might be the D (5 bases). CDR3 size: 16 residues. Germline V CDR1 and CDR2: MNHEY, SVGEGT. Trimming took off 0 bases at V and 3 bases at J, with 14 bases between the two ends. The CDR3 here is CASSYSKGQGDTEAFF. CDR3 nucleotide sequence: TGTGCCAGCAGTTACTCGAAGGGGCAGGGAGACACTGAAGCTTTCTTT.

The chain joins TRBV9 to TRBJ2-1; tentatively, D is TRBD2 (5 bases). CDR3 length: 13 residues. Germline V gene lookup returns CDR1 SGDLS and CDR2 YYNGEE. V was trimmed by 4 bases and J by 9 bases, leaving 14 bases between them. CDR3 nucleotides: TGTGCCAGCAGCCCAGACCCCCGGGGTGAGCAGTTCTTC. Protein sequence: CASSPDPRGEQFF.

This CDR3 reads CATSNEGNTEAFF. The CDR3 DNA reads as TGTGCCACCTCTAATGAGGGGAACACTGAAGCTTTCTTT. The chain has TRBV24-1 and TRBJ1-1; no clear D. With 9 bases removed from V and 1 base from J, the gap between germline ends came to 11 bases. The CDR3 spans 13 residues. Germline V gene lookup returns CDR1 KGHDR and CDR2 SFDVKD.

CDR3 nucleotide sequence: TGTGCCAGCAGCTTAAGGGGGGATGTCTATGGCTACACCTTC. Its protein product is CASSLRGDVYGYTF. The rearrangement links TRBV11-2 to TRBJ1-2, with D perhaps matching TRBD1 (6 bases). Germline assignment: CDR1 SGHAT and CDR2 FQNNGV. This CDR3 spans 14 amino acids. With 2 bases removed from V and 4 bases from J, the gap between germline ends came to 11 bases. Full variable domain (missing parts from reference TRBV11-2 and TRBJ1-2): EAGVAQSPRYKIIEKRQSVAFWCNPISGHATLYWYQQILGQGPKLLIQFQNNGVVDDSQLPKDRFSAERLKGVDSTLKIQPAKLEDSAVYLCASSLRGDVYGYTFGSGTRLTVV.

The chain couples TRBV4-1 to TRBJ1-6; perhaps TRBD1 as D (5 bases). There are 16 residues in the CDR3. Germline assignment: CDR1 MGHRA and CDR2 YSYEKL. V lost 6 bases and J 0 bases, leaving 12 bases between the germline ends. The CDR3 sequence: CASRQAWSSYNSPLHF. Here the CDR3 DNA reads TGCGCCAGCAGACAGGCCTGGAGCTCCTATAATTCACCCCTCCACTTT.

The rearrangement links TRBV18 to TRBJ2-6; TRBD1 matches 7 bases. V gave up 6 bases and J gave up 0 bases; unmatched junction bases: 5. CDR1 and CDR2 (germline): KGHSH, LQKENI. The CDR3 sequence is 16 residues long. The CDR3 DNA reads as TGTGCCAGCTCCGAGGGACAGCGCTCTGGGGCCAACGTCCTGACTTTC. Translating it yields CASSEGQRSGANVLTF.

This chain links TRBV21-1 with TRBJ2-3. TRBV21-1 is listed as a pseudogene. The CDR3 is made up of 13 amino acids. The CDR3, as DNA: TGTGCCAGCAGCAAAGACCCCCCGGATACGCAGTATTTT. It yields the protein CASSKDPPDTQYF.

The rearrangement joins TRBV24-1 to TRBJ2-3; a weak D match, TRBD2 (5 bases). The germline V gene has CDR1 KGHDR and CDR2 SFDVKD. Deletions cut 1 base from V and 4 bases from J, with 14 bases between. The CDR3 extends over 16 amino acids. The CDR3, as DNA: TGTGCCACCAGTGATTTTACCGGGAAGGACCCAGATACGCAGTATTTT. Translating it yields CATSDFTGKDPDTQYF.

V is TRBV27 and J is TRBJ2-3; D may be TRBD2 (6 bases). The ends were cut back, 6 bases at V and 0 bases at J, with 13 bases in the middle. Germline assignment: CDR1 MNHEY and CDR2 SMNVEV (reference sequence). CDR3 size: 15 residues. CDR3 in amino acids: CASSRGGLSTDTQYF. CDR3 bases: TGTGCCAGCAGCCGTGGGGGACTGAGCACAGATACGCAGTATTTT.